Detailed here is one T cell receptor (beta chain). Antigen: not known. Template switching with 5'RACE generated the TCR cDNA and added a universal primer site and UMIs. Via MiXCR, TCRdb re-called the 5' RACE reads, giving one row per CDR3 protein. The top ten hold approximately 15% of the sample, which has a few hundred thousand distinct CDR3 sequences, 17% seen once. This entry belongs to a study of T cells after yellow fever vaccination. Study background: Libraries from low-cell-number fractions were prepared with the SMART-Seq v4 Ultra Low Input RNA kit. General study results and limits: Clones that expanded after primary vaccination mostly reappeared after the booster (roughly 96% CD4, approximately 85% CD8). Abundant clonotypes from the bulk population could contaminate FACS-sorted repertoires.

CDR3 length equals 15 residues. Germline CDR1 MNHNS, CDR2 SASEGT. V lost 5 bases and J 2 bases, leaving 13 bases between the germline ends. Material: PBMCs, obtained roughly 5 days after the first yellow fever vaccination. This sequence originates from a man between 18 and 29 years old who received the YFV17D yellow fever vaccine. The chain couples TRBV6-1 to TRBJ2-1; maybe TRBD1 (6 bases). The CDR3 DNA sequence: TGTGCCAGCAGTATTGGACAGTCGGCCTACAATGAGCAGTTCTTC. Its translation: CASSIGQSAYNEQFF.